The sequence of this T cell receptor beta chain was determined in a study of monozygotic twins with cystic fibrosis. As concerns this clone: Antigen: not known.

The data were produced by immunoSEQ multiplex PCR, yet TCRdb's version contains in-frame clones alone and is incomplete. The table shows tens of thousands of clones, with just over 95% occurring only once. V dropped 3 bases and J dropped 5 bases, with 15 bases sitting between them. Germline CDR1 is SGHDT and CDR2 is YYEEEE. This CDR3 has 14 amino acids. Points from the study as a whole: Co-twins had the most similar V usage for 13 of 16 pairs, J for 8.

Specimen: blood. V and J are TRBV5-6 and TRBJ2-7; possible D gene TRBD1, 6 bases. This TCR came from a girl aged 2 to 10 with cystic fibrosis. The CDR3, as DNA: TGTGCCAGCAGCTGGCAGACAGGAATCGACGAGCAGTACTTC. Residues: CASSWQTGIDEQYF.